The next 32 T cell receptor beta chains were all read from a single sample in a study of blood T cell repertoires in COVID-19. Only in-frame clones appear in the TCRdb table, and some are missing; sequencing was by immunoSEQ multiplex PCR. Seen here are 80,000 to 100,000 clones, 80% observed once, and the top ten hold 15% to 20%. The specimen was peripheral blood. The receptor set was obtained from a woman aged 80 or over with active or convalescent COVID-19.

The gene calls are TRBV7-2 and TRBJ1-2; 8 bases map to TRBD1. The germline CDR1 and CDR2 sequences are SGHTA and FQGNSA. V shed 5 bases, J shed 5 bases, and the junction held 10 bases outside the gene matches. CDR3 size: 15 residues. CDR3 coding DNA: TGTGCCAGCAGCACCTCGACAGGGGAGAGGTATGGCTACACCTTC. Protein: CASSTSTGERYGYTF.

The chain combines TRBV24-1 with TRBJ2-6; D not resolved. V lost 2 bases and J 0 bases, leaving 4 bases between the germline ends. The CDR3 covers 15 residues. In germline, CDR1 is KGHDR, CDR2 SFDVKD. CDR3 amino acids: CATSDYNSGANVLTF. CDR3 bases: TGTGCCACCAGTGATTATAACTCTGGGGCCAACGTCCTGACTTTC.

The rearrangement joins TRBV7-9 to TRBJ1-5, with D unclear. CDR1 SEHNR and CDR2 FQNEAQ come from the germline V gene (reference sequence). This CDR3 is 13 amino acids long. V lost 5 bases to trimming and J lost 10 bases, with 15 bases between them. For the CDR3, the DNA is TGTGCCAGCAGCCACGGAGAAAAGGAACCCCAGCATTTT. The encoded protein is CASSHGEKEPQHF. Full variable domain (outside the CDR3, taken from reference TRBV7-9 and TRBJ1-5): DTGVSQNPRHKITKRGQNVTFRCDPISEHNRLYWYRQTLGQGPEFLTYFQNEAQLEKSRLLSDRFSAERPKGSFSTLEIQRTEQGDSAMYLCASSHGEKEPQHFGDGTRLSIL.

The V call is TRBV6-2 or TRBV6-3, the J call TRBJ2-7, with TRBD2 matching 14 bases. The CDR3 is 17 residues long. The trim removed 2 bases at V and 5 bases at J, leaving 8 bases unmatched. Looked up from germline, CDR1 is MNHEY and CDR2 is SVGEGT. The CDR3 DNA is TGTGCCAGCAGTTACCAACCGGGACTAGCGGGGGTTGACGAGCAGTACTTC. It yields the protein CASSYQPGLAGVDEQYF.

The V call is TRBV5-1, the J call TRBJ2-7; possible D gene TRBD2, 5 bases. CDR1 and CDR2 from the germline V gene are SGHRS and YFSETQ. The germline V and J ends were trimmed by 0 bases and 1 base, with 14 bases remaining between them. The CDR3 contains 16 residues. The CDR3 loop is CASSLGGIAGSYEQYF. The CDR3 nucleotides are TGCGCCAGCAGCTTGGGAGGTATCGCGGGTTCCTACGAGCAGTACTTC. The complete variable domain, with remaining parts taken from reference TRBV5-1 and TRBJ2-7, reads KAGVTQTPRYLIKTRGQQVTLSCSPISGHRSVSWYQQTPGQGLQFLFEYFSETQRNKGNFPGRFSGRQFSNSRSEMNVSTLELGDSALYLCASSLGGIAGSYEQYFGPGTRLTVT.

The genes are TRBV27 and TRBJ2-1, with TRBD2 matching 8 bases. Trimming took 3 bases from V and 6 from J; bases not matched to a gene: 7. This CDR3 spans 15 amino acids. The V gene's germline CDR1 is MNHEY and CDR2 SMNVEV (reference sequence). The CDR3 here is CASSFFGRASNEQFF. As DNA, the CDR3 is TGTGCCAGCAGTTTCTTCGGGAGGGCTTCCAATGAGCAGTTCTTC.

V usage is TRBV3-1 (or the pseudogene TRBV3-2) and J usage is TRBJ1-1, with D unresolved. V dropped 1 base and J dropped 8 bases, with 8 bases sitting between them. Germline V lookup: CDR1 LGHDT, CDR2 YNNKEL (reference sequence). The CDR3 has 12 residues. This CDR3 reads CASSQGSEEAFF. CDR3 bases: TGTGCCAGCAGCCAAGGATCAGAAGAAGCTTTCTTT.

This chain links TRBV19 with TRBJ1-2; tentative D call: TRBD1 (6 bases). The V end was cut by 5 bases, the J end by 5 bases, with 9 bases between. Germline V gene data show CDR1 as LNHDA and CDR2 as SQIVND (reference sequence). The CDR3 has 12 residues. The CDR3 spells CASSVDRYGYTF. The CDR3 region has the DNA TGTGCCAGTAGTGTGGACAGATATGGCTACACCTTC.

The CDR3 reads CASSYGRETLQETQYF. CDR3 nucleotides: TGTGCCAGCAGTTACGGGCGGGAGACCCTTCAAGAGACCCAGTACTTC. The V and J genes are TRBV6-2 or TRBV6-3 and TRBJ2-5; TRBD2 matches at 7 bases. With V trimmed by 2 bases and J by 2 bases, 8 bases remained unmatched. This CDR3 region has 16 residues. Germline V gene sequence: CDR1 MNHEY, CDR2 SVGEGT.

The chain joins TRBV25-1 to TRBJ2-1; 10 positions match TRBD2. Trimming at V came to 4 bases and at J to 4 bases, leaving 13 bases not matched to a gene. The V gene's germline CDR1 is MGHDK and CDR2 SYGVNS. This CDR3 is 18 amino acids long. In nucleotides, the CDR3 is TGTGCCAGCAGTGCCCGCCGGGCTAGCGGGAGTTGGTACAATGAGCAGTTCTTC. Its protein product is CASSARRASGSWYNEQFF.

The CDR3 nucleotides read TGTGCCAGCAGTTATGGGGTGGGGGGCAATGAGCAGTTCTTC. Translated, it gives CASSYGVGGNEQFF. The V call is TRBV7-3, the J call TRBJ2-1; D possibly corresponds to TRBD2 (6 bases). The CDR3 spans 14 residues. Trimming pared 6 bases from V and 6 bases from J, leaving 15 bases between. Germline V gene sequence: CDR1 SGHTA, CDR2 FQGTGA.

This chain joins TRBV4-1 and TRBJ2-7; possible D gene TRBD1, 5 bases. Trimming pared 1 base from V and 0 bases from J, leaving 10 bases between. The CDR3 sequence is 15 residues long. CDR1 MGHRA and CDR2 YSYEKL come from the germline V gene. CDR3 amino acids: CASSQGVQGSYEQYF. The CDR3 DNA sequence: TGCGCCAGCAGCCAAGGGGTCCAGGGCTCCTACGAGCAGTACTTC.

V usage is TRBV18 and J usage is TRBJ2-7, with TRBD1 as a possible D gene (6 bases). The CDR3 contains 18 residues. Germline CDR1 KGHSH, CDR2 LQKENI. Trimming stripped 6 bases from V and 0 bases from J, with 24 bases between. CDR3 protein: CASSYTTVTARGSYEQYF. CDR3 nucleotide sequence: TGTGCCAGCTCTTACACTACCGTTACTGCCAGGGGCTCCTACGAGCAGTACTTC. The full variable domain, rest sourced from reference TRBV18 and TRBJ2-7, is NAGVMQNPRHLVRRRGQEARLRCSPMKGHSHVYWYRQLPEEGLKFMVYLQKENIIDESGMPKERFSAEFPKEGPSILRIQQVVRGDSAAYFCASSYTTVTARGSYEQYFGPGTRLTVT.

This clone has just a few counts. The CDR3 here is CASQEGLGRGAFF. The DNA for the CDR3 is TGCGCCAGCCAGGAGGGTTTAGGGCGCGGGGCTTTCTTT. V is TRBV10-1 and J is TRBJ1-1; the D is unclear. This CDR3 has 13 amino acids. The germline V gene encodes CDR1 WNHNN and CDR2 SYGVQD (reference sequence). Trimming cost V 8 bases and J 11 bases, with 21 bases left between them.

The rearrangement uses TRBV30 and TRBJ2-7; no reliable D call. The CDR3 loop spans 15 amino acids. The germline gives CDR1 GTSNPN, CDR2 SVGIG (reference sequence). Trimming stripped 2 bases from V and 3 bases from J, with 17 bases between. CDR3 sequence (DNA): TGTGCCTGGAGTCTCCCTAGTCCCCTCTACTACGAGCAGTACTTC. Amino acids: CAWSLPSPLYYEQYF. Full variable domain (outside the CDR3, taken from reference TRBV30 and TRBJ2-7): SQTIHQWPATLVQPVGSPLSLECTVEGTSNPNLYWYRQAAGRGLQLLFYSVGIGQISSEVPQNLSASRPQDRQFILSSKKLLLSDSGFYLCAWSLPSPLYYEQYFGPGTRLTVT.

This clone showed up just once. This rearrangement joins TRBV24-1 to TRBJ2-1; 9 bases are shared with TRBD2. In germline, CDR1 is KGHDR, CDR2 SFDVKD. The V segment lost 2 bases and the J segment 1 base; nucleotides outside the gene matches: 2. The CDR3 totals 16 residues. CDR3 in amino acids: CATSDSSGGSYNEQFF. In DNA, the CDR3 is TGTGCCACCAGTGATTCCAGCGGGGGGTCCTACAATGAGCAGTTCTTC.

This clone appeared a single time. The chain employs TRBV20-1 and TRBJ1-1, with D unclear. Germline V gene data show CDR1 as DFQATT and CDR2 as SNEGSKA (reference sequence). This CDR3 region has 12 residues. With 3 bases removed from V and 8 bases from J, the gap between germline ends came to 13 bases. CDR3 amino acids: CSASKELMEAFF. The CDR3 DNA is TGCAGTGCTAGTAAGGAGCTAATGGAAGCTTTCTTT.

The CDR3 here is CASSQTGTRGPLLQYF. The CDR3 nucleotides are TGCGCCAGCAGCCAAACCGGGACGCGGGGGCCTCTTCTTCAGTACTTC. The chain has TRBV4-1 and TRBJ2-4, with TRBD2 as a possible D gene (7 bases). Trimming removed 2 bases at V and 11 bases at J, with 22 bases between. The germline CDR1 and CDR2 sequences are MGHRA and YSYEKL. CDR3 length: 16 amino acids.

The V call is TRBV7-2, the J call TRBJ2-3, with TRBD1 as a possible D gene (5 bases). The ends were cut back, 2 bases at V and 2 bases at J, with 11 bases in the middle. The length of the CDR3 is 15 residues. Per germline, CDR1 SGHTA and CDR2 FQGNSA. For the CDR3, the DNA is TGTGCCAGCAGCTTAAGGGGTAACCCCACAGATACGCAGTATTTT. Its translation is CASSLRGNPTDTQYF.

The chain uses TRBV18 and TRBJ1-5; D perhaps matches TRBD1 (5 bases). Trimming shortened V by 4 bases and J by 0 bases, and 10 bases separated the two germline ends. Germline V lookup: CDR1 KGHSH, CDR2 LQKENI. The CDR3 is 15 amino acids. Here the CDR3 reads CASSQSDSSNQPQHF. CDR3 nucleotide sequence: TGTGCCAGCTCACAATCAGACAGTAGCAATCAGCCCCAGCATTTT.

The rearrangement links TRBV5-1 to TRBJ2-1; 9 bases line up with TRBD2. The CDR3 extends over 15 amino acids. V was pared by 2 bases and J by 10 bases, with 10 bases of the junction left unmatched. Germline CDR1 reads SGHRS; CDR2 reads YFSETQ. CDR3: CASSFRKESGGEQFF. The CDR3 DNA sequence: TGCGCCAGCAGCTTCAGGAAGGAAAGCGGGGGGGAGCAGTTCTTC. The complete variable domain, with remaining parts taken from reference TRBV5-1 and TRBJ2-1, reads KAGVTQTPRYLIKTRGQQVTLSCSPISGHRSVSWYQQTPGQGLQFLFEYFSETQRNKGNFPGRFSGRQFSNSRSEMNVSTLELGDSALYLCASSFRKESGGEQFFGPGTRLTVL.

The chain combines TRBV6-5 with TRBJ1-2; D perhaps matches TRBD1 (6 bases). Germline V lookup: CDR1 MNHEY, CDR2 SVGAGI. V lost 8 bases and J lost 7, with 20 bases in between. The CDR3 totals 14 residues. The CDR3 is CASLRGTSSPGYTF. CDR3 sequence (DNA): TGTGCCAGCCTTAGGGGGACATCCTCTCCTGGCTACACCTTC.

The gene calls are TRBV6-2 or TRBV6-3 and TRBJ2-7, with 11 bases lining up with TRBD2. Trimming removed 5 bases from V and 4 bases from J; junction bases left unmatched: 7. Germline V CDR1 and CDR2: MNHEY, SVGEGT. This CDR3 has 15 residues. CDR3 region: CASSDPTSGTYEQYF. The CDR3 nucleotides are TGTGCCAGCAGTGACCCGACTAGCGGGACATACGAGCAGTACTTC.

The chain recombines TRBV7-3 with TRBJ2-2; D possibly corresponds to TRBD2 (5 bases). The V and J ends lost 4 bases and 1 base respectively, with 10 bases between them. Germline values: CDR1 SGHTA, CDR2 FQGTGA. The CDR3 extends over 15 amino acids. CDR3 amino acids: CASSSSGGNTGELFF. The CDR3 bases are TGTGCCAGCAGCTCCAGCGGAGGGAACACCGGGGAGCTGTTTTTT.

This clone was observed a few times. This chain joins TRBV6-5 and TRBJ2-5; a possible D gene is TRBD1 (6 bases). The CDR3 totals 14 residues. Germline V gives CDR1 MNHEY, CDR2 SVGAGI. V gave up 5 bases and J gave up 2 bases, with 12 bases separating them. This chain's CDR3 is CASSRYRVQETQYF. Here the CDR3 DNA reads TGTGCCAGCAGTCGGTACAGGGTACAAGAGACCCAGTACTTC.

The genes are TRBV30 and TRBJ2-3; TRBD2 is a possible D gene (5 bases). This CDR3 comprises 12 residues. Germline CDR1 is GTSNPN and CDR2 is SVGIG (reference sequence). The V and J ends lost 3 bases and 1 base respectively, with 5 bases between them. The CDR3 sequence is CAWRAGTDTQYF. The DNA of the CDR3 is TGTGCCTGGAGAGCGGGCACAGATACGCAGTATTTT. Full variable domain (rest looked up from reference TRBV30 and TRBJ2-3): SQTIHQWPATLVQPVGSPLSLECTVEGTSNPNLYWYRQAAGRGLQLLFYSVGIGQISSEVPQNLSASRPQDRQFILSSKKLLLSDSGFYLCAWRAGTDTQYFGPGTRLTVL.

The V call is TRBV6-2 or TRBV6-3, the J call TRBJ2-3; 9 nucleotides match TRBD1. This CDR3 is built from 15 residues. V lost 6 bases to trimming and J lost 1 base; unmatched junction nucleotides: 5. CDR1 is MNHEY, CDR2 SVGEGT, per germline. The CDR3 DNA reads as TGTGCCAGCAGCACAGGGGGCGAAGGCACAGATACGCAGTATTTT. Translating it yields CASSTGGEGTDTQYF.

This sequence joins TRBV28 and TRBJ1-2, with a weak D call TRBD1 (5 bases). Germline lookup yields CDR1 MDHEN and CDR2 SYDVKM. The CDR3 runs to 13 residues. Trimming shortened V by 6 bases and J by 7 bases, and 15 bases separated the two germline ends. The CDR3 spells CASSLGGLAGYTF. The CDR3 DNA is TGTGCCAGCAGCCTCGGGGGTTTGGCTGGCTACACCTTC.

This sequence joins TRBV5-1 and TRBJ2-7, with a tentative D call TRBD1 (6 bases). The CDR3 sequence is 16 residues long. V dropped 0 bases and J dropped 6 bases, with 19 bases sitting between them. Germline CDR1 SGHRS, CDR2 YFSETQ. CDR3 DNA: TGCGCCAGCAGCTTGGAGTTGGGTGTCAGGGGCAGCGAGCAGTACTTC. Its translation is CASSLELGVRGSEQYF.

The rearrangement joins TRBV5-4 to TRBJ2-1; weak D call: TRBD2 (6 bases). Trimming left V 6 bases short and J 6 bases short, with 19 bases between. The CDR3 is 15 amino acids. Per the germline V gene, CDR1 is SGHNT and CDR2 is YYREEE (reference sequence). The CDR3 is CASTGGQGLVNEQFF. Written as DNA, the CDR3 is TGTGCCAGCACCGGGGGTCAGGGACTCGTCAATGAGCAGTTCTTC.

This chain links TRBV19 with TRBJ1-6, with a tentative D call TRBD1 (6 bases). The ends were cut back, 6 bases at V and 9 bases at J, with 15 bases in the middle. The CDR3 is 14 amino acids. Looked up from germline, CDR1 is LNHDA and CDR2 is SQIVND (reference sequence). CDR3 DNA: TGTGCCAGTAGCGTCCGGGACAAGAGTTCACCCCTCCACTTT. Translation gives CASSVRDKSSPLHF. The full variable domain, its missing parts supplied by reference TRBV19 and TRBJ1-6, is DGGITQSPKYLFRKEGQNVTLSCEQNLNHDAMYWYRQDPGQGLRLIYYSQIVNDFQKGDIAEGYSVSREKKESFPLTVTSAQKNPTAFYLCASSVRDKSSPLHFGNGTRLTVT.

The chain employs TRBV29-1 and TRBJ2-5; 7 bases match TRBD1. The CDR3 is 15 amino acids. V was pared by 1 base and J by 8 bases, with 13 bases of the junction left unmatched. The germline CDR1 and CDR2 sequences are SQVTM and ANQGSEA. CDR3 sequence (DNA): TGCAGCGTTGAAGGAGCGGCAGGCCAGGGGGTAACCCAGTACTTC. This encodes CSVEGAAGQGVTQYF.